This entry lists 12 T cell receptor beta chains sequenced from one sample in a study of blood T cell repertoires in COVID-19. Method: immunoSEQ multiplex PCR; TCRdb's copy keeps in-frame clones and lacks some. Found here are about 160,000 clones, roughly 86% of them singletons; the top ten hold about 7%. Material: peripheral blood. The source of these receptors is a man aged 50-60 years with active or convalescent COVID-19.

The chain joins TRBV7-8 to TRBJ1-1; TRBD1 agrees at 7 bases. Germline V lookup: CDR1 SGHVS, CDR2 FQNEAQ. CDR3 length: 14 residues. V lost 5 bases, J lost 0 bases, and 3 bases stayed unmatched. CDR3 in DNA: TGTGCCAGCAGCCGGGACAGATTGAACACTGAAGCTTTCTTT. Translating it yields CASSRDRLNTEAFF.

This clone was counted once. The V and J genes are TRBV9 and TRBJ1-4, with D tentatively TRBD1 (5 bases). Trimming took 3 bases from V and 1 from J, leaving 13 bases between them. CDR1 and CDR2 (germline): SGDLS, YYNGEE. CDR3 length: 16 amino acids. Here the CDR3 reads CASSGGDSRTNEKLFF. CDR3 DNA: TGTGCCAGCAGCGGAGGAGACAGCAGAACTAATGAAAAACTGTTTTTT. Full variable domain (outside the CDR3, taken from reference TRBV9 and TRBJ1-4): DSGVTQTPKHLITATGQRVTLRCSPRSGDLSVYWYQQSLDQGLQFLIQYYNGEERAKGNILERFSAQQFPDLHSELNLSSLELGDSALYFCASSGGDSRTNEKLFFGSGTQLSVL.

The chain couples TRBV5-8 to TRBJ2-5; no clear D gene. Trimming shortened V by 4 bases and J by 1 base, and 5 bases separated the two germline ends. Per germline, CDR1 SGHTS and CDR2 YDEGEE. The CDR3 spans 12 residues. Here the CDR3 reads CASSPRQETQYF. CDR3 sequence (DNA): TGTGCCAGCAGCCCCCGCCAAGAGACCCAGTACTTC.

V is TRBV5-6 and J is TRBJ2-5; D call uncertain. Trimming cost V 0 bases and J 5 bases, with 8 bases left between them. The CDR3 length is 13 residues. Germline-derived CDR1 and CDR2 are SGHDT and YYEEEE. CDR3 amino acids: CASSLALEETQYF. Written as DNA, the CDR3 is TGTGCCAGCAGCTTGGCACTGGAGGAGACCCAGTACTTC.

The V gene is TRBV4-2, the J gene TRBJ1-4; 7 nucleotides agree with TRBD1. V was clipped by 4 bases and J by 7 bases; unmatched bases: 9. Germline CDR1 is LGHNA and CDR2 is YNFKEQ. The CDR3 covers 15 residues. Written as DNA, the CDR3 is TGTGCCAGCAGCCGGAATCAGGGGGAAGGTGAAAAACTGTTTTTT. Its protein product is CASSRNQGEGEKLFF.

The V and J genes are TRBV29-1 and TRBJ1-5; D uncertain. This CDR3 is 14 amino acids long. CDR1 is SQVTM and CDR2 is ANQGSEA in the germline V gene. Trimming removed 4 bases from V and 5 bases from J, with 15 bases in between. The CDR3, as DNA: TGCAGCGTTGTGGGTACGGGGTCGGATCAGCCCCAGCATTTT. It is translated as CSVVGTGSDQPQHF.

J is TRBJ2-5 and V is TRBV5-1; TRBD2 might be the D (6 bases). Per the germline V gene, CDR1 is SGHRS and CDR2 is YFSETQ. This CDR3 spans 14 amino acids. The V gene lost 2 bases and the J gene lost 0 bases, with 8 bases spanning the gap. DNA of the CDR3: TGCGCCAGCAGCTTTCGGGGGAACCAAGAGACCCAGTACTTC. Residues: CASSFRGNQETQYF.

The chain joins TRBV28 to TRBJ1-2, with 7 bases matching TRBD1. The germline V gene has CDR1 MDHEN and CDR2 SYDVKM. V shed 4 bases and J 4 bases; nucleotides not matched to a gene: 9. This CDR3 is 15 amino acids long. In DNA form, the CDR3 reads TGTGCCAGCAGTTCCCCTCGGACAGGAGGCTATGGCTACACCTTC. Its protein is CASSSPRTGGYGYTF.

The chain couples TRBV19 to TRBJ2-7; the match to TRBD1 covers 9 bases. Looked up from germline, CDR1 is LNHDA and CDR2 is SQIVND (reference sequence). Trimming removed 3 bases from V and 2 bases from J; junction bases left unmatched: 2. This CDR3 comprises 14 residues. The CDR3 here is CASSIRTGAYEQYF. The CDR3 DNA is TGTGCCAGTAGTATTAGGACAGGGGCCTACGAGCAGTACTTC.

The rearrangement uses TRBV6-5 and TRBJ1-6; 10 bases agree with TRBD1. This CDR3 comprises 13 residues. Trimming cost V 5 bases and J 12 bases; bases outside gene matches: 4. CDR1 and CDR2 (germline): MNHEY, SVGAGI. CDR3 nucleotides: TGTGCCAGCAGTAAGGGACAGGGGTTACCCCTCCACTTT. It encodes CASSKGQGLPLHF.

The chain links TRBV7-8 to TRBJ2-5; tentative D call: TRBD1 (7 bases). This CDR3 has 18 residues. Germline values: CDR1 SGHVS, CDR2 FQNEAQ. The V and J ends lost 2 bases and 2 bases respectively, with 21 bases between them. This CDR3 is CASSLLAGGPTRQETQYF. CDR3 nucleotides: TGTGCCAGCAGCTTACTTGCAGGGGGGCCGACTCGGCAAGAGACCCAGTACTTC.

The V gene is TRBV5-1, the J gene TRBJ2-3, with 10 bases matching TRBD2. The V gene end was trimmed by 1 base and the J gene end by 1 base; junction bases not matched to a gene: 6. This CDR3 contains 17 residues. Germline values: CDR1 SGHRS, CDR2 YFSETQ. CDR3 residues: CASSLTPTSGGTDTQYF. The CDR3 bases are TGCGCCAGCAGCTTGACCCCTACTAGCGGGGGCACAGATACGCAGTATTTT.